This T cell receptor beta chain was sequenced in a study of blood T cell repertoires in COVID-19. Study in general: Samples came from the United States, Italy and Spain, spanning acute and convalescent COVID-19. PBMCs, B-cell-depleted T cells, or T cells provided the cDNA or gDNA that made up the material.

This clone was observed a single time. One Seattle source followed patients from active infection through their disease course. Germline V gene sequence: CDR1 MGHRA, CDR2 YSYEKL. This CDR3 has 14 amino acids. V lost 1 base and J lost 2, with 8 bases in between. Sequencing used immunoSEQ multiplex PCR; TCRdb keeps in-frame clones, though not all of them. The sample has approximately 300,000 clones, 80% to 95% seen once. The chain joins TRBV4-1 to TRBJ2-5, with TRBD1 as a possible D gene (5 bases). Specimen: peripheral blood. The clonotype comes from a woman in her twenties or thirties with COVID-19, enrolled during active disease. The CDR3 region is CASSQVRGQETQYF. For the CDR3, the DNA is TGCGCCAGCAGCCAAGTTAGGGGACAAGAGACCCAGTACTTC.